This T cell receptor (beta chain) appears in the sequencing data of a study of T-cell reconstitution after alpha-beta-depleted transplantation in children. CDR3 length: 15 residues. Germline V gives CDR1 MNHEY, CDR2 SVGEGT. V gave up 6 bases and J gave up 6 bases, with 20 bases separating them. As it was prepared, the TCRbeta library received unique molecular identifiers. MiXCR, run by TCRdb on the PCR reads, gives a single entry per CDR3 protein. The table lists around 370,000 distinct CDR3 sequences, around 10% of them singletons. This clonotype has more than one count but fewer than ten. This receptor was taken from a human donor who donated a stem cell graft to a child with acute lymphoblastic leukemia. The chain combines TRBV6-2 or TRBV6-3 with TRBJ1-2; TRBD1 is a possible D gene (5 bases). This material consisted of PBMCs from the stem cell graft donor, taken from the stem cell graft. The CDR3 nucleotides are TGTGCCAGCAGAAGATCGGGAGGGGAAGGAGATGGCTACACCTTC. This encodes CASRRSGGEGDGYTF.